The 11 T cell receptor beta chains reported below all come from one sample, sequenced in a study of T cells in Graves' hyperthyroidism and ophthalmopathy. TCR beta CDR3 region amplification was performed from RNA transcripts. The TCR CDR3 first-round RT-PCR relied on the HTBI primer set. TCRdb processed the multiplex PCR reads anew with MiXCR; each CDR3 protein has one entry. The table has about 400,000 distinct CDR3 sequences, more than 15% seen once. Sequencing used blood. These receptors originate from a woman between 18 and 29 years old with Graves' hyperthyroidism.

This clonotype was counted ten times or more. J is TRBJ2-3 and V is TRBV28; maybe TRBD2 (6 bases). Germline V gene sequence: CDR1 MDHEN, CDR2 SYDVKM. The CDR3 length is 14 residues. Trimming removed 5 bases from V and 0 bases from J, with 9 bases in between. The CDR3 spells CASSAGWSTDTQYF. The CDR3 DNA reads TGTGCCAGCAGTGCGGGATGGAGCACAGATACGCAGTATTTT.

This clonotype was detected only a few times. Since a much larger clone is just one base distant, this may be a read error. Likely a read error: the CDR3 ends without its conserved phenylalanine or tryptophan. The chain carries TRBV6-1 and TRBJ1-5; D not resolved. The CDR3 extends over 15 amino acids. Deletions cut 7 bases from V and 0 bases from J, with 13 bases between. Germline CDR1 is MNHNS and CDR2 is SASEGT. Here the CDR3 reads CASNGKDYSNQPQHS. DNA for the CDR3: TGTGCCAGCAATGGGAAGGACTATAGCAATCAGCCCCAGCATTCT.

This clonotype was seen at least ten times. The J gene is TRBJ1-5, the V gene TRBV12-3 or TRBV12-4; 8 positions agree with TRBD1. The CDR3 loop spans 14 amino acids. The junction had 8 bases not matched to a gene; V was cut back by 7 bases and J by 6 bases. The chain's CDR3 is CASTPTGVSQPQHF. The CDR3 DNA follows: TGTGCCAGCACCCCGACAGGGGTAAGTCAGCCCCAGCATTTT.

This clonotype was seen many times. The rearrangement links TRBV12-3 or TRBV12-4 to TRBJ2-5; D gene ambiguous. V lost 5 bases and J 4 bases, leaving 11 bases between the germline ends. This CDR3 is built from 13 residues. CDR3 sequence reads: CASSRQNLETQYF. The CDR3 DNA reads TGTGCCAGCAGTAGGCAGAATTTAGAGACCCAGTACTTC.

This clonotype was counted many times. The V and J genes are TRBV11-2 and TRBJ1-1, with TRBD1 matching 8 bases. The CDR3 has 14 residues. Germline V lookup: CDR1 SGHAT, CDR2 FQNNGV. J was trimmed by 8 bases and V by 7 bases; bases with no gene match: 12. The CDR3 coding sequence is TGTGCCAGCATCCTGGACAGGGTAGGGGTCGAAGCTTTCTTT. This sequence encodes CASILDRVGVEAFF.

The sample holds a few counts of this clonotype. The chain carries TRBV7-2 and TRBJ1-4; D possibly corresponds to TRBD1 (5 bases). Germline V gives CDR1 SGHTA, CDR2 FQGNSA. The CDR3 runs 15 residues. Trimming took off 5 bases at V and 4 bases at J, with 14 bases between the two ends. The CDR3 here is CASSHPSGVNEKLFF. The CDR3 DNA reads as TGTGCCAGCAGCCACCCGTCGGGGGTTAATGAAAAACTGTTTTTT. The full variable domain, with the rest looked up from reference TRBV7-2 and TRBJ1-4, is GAGVSQSPSNKVTEKGKDVELRCDPISGHTALYWYRQSLGQGLEFLIYFQGNSAPDKSGLPSDRFSAERTGGSVSTLTIQRTQQEDSAVYLCASSHPSGVNEKLFFGSGTQLSVL.

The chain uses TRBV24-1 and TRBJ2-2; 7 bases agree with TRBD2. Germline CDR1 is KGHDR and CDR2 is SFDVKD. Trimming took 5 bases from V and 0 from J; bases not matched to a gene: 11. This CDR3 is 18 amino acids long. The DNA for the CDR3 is TGTGCCACCAGTGTCTCTCCGGGGAGGGCGACGAACACCGGGGAGCTGTTTTTT. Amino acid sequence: CATSVSPGRATNTGELFF.

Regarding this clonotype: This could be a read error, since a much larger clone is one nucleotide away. The CDR3 spells CASSLNPETSGNEQFF. The CDR3 coding sequence is TGTGCCAGCAGCTTAAATCCCGAGACTAGCGGCAATGAGCAGTTCTTC. The chain couples TRBV5-4 to TRBJ2-1, with TRBD2 matching 9 bases. The J segment lost 6 bases and the V segment lost 2 bases, leaving 9 bases of the junction unmatched. CDR1 and CDR2 from the germline V gene are SGHNT and YYREEE (reference sequence). The length of the CDR3 is 16 residues.

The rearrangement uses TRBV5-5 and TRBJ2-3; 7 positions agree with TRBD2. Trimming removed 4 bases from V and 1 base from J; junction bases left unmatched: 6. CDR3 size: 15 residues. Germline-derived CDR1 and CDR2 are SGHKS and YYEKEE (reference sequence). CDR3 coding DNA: TGTGCCAGCAGCACCCGGAGCGGGGGCACAGATACGCAGTATTTT. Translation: CASSTRSGGTDTQYF.

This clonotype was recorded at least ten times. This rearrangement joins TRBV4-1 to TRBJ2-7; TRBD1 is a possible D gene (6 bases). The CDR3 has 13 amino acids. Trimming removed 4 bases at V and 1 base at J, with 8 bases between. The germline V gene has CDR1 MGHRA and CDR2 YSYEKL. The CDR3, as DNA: TGCGCCAGCAGCCGGGACATATCCTACGAGCAGTACTTC. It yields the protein CASSRDISYEQYF.

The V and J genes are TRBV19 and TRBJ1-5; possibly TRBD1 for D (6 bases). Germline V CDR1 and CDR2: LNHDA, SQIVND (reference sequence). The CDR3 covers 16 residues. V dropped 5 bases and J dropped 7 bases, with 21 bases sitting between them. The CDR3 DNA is TGTGCCAGTAGTTCAAACAGGGCCGGGGCCTACCAGCCCCAGCATTTT. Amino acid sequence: CASSSNRAGAYQPQHF.